The sample holds one count of the clone carrying this T cell receptor beta chain. The sample comes from a study of blood T cell repertoires in COVID-19. This CDR3 is 14 amino acids long. Germline-derived CDR1 and CDR2 are MNHEY and SVGAGI. J was trimmed by 3 bases and V by 6 bases; bases with no gene match: 7. Assay used: immunoSEQ multiplex PCR; TCRdb lists only in-frame clones, some missing. The table has about 300,000 clones, 85% to 90% seen once; the top ten hold roughly 2.9%. The chain recombines TRBV6-5 with TRBJ1-1; 7 positions match TRBD1. The material sequenced was PBMCs or T cells enriched from blood (not recorded which). This sequence originates from a woman aged 50 to 60 who had been exposed to COVID-19. CDR3 nucleotides: TGTGCCAGCAGCCGAGGAGGACAGGACACTGAAGCTTTCTTT. This translates into CASSRGGQDTEAFF.